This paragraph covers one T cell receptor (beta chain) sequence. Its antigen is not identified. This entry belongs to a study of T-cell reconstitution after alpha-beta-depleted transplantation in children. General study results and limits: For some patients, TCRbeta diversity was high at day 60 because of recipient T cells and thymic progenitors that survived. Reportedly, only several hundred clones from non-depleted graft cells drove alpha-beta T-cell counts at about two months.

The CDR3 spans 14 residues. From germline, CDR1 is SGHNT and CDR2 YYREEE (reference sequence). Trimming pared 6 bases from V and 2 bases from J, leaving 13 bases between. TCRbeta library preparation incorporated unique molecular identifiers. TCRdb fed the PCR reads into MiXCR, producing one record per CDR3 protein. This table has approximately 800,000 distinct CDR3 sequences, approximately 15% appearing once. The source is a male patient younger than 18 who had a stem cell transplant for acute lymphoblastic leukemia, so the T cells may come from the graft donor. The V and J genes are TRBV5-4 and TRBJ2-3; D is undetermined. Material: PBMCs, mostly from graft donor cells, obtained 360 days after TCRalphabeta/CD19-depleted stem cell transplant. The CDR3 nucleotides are TGTGCCAGCACCCAGGACGGATACACAGATACGCAGTATTTT. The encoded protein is CASTQDGYTDTQYF.